These T cell receptor beta chains were read from a single sample in a study of T cells after yellow fever vaccination. TCRdb independently ran MiXCR on the 5' RACE reads; one entry per CDR3 protein. The repertoire includes about 300,000 distinct CDR3 sequences, under 9% of them detected once, and about 3% sits in the top ten. This sample comprised CD4+ T cells sorted from PBMCs, obtained 5 days after the yellow fever booster vaccination. These receptor sequences come from a young man who received the YFV17D yellow fever vaccine. The conserved cysteine and the conserved F or W are not part of the CDR3 here. The order of the fields is clone size, V gene, CDR3 protein. A row's size may be missing; if present it is once, few, many or a size class.

clone_size: -; v_call: TRBV4-2; cdr3_aa: ASSQETGVGEKLF
clone_size: many; v_call: TRBV12-3/TRBV12-4; cdr3_aa: ASTQPGSWQPQH
clone_size: -; v_call: TRBV2; cdr3_aa: ASSPSGTSEPDTQY
clone_size: few; v_call: TRBV18; cdr3_aa: ASSPLAKADTQY
clone_size: many; v_call: TRBV20-1; cdr3_aa: SASPGLFLDTQY
clone_size: few; v_call: TRBV7-2; cdr3_aa: ASSLGGYPGNEQF
clone_size: few; v_call: TRBV19; cdr3_aa: ASRGQAVAKNIQY
clone_size: many; v_call: TRBV10-3; cdr3_aa: AISETQGTYGYT
clone_size: few; v_call: TRBV3-1; cdr3_aa: ASSQDRQSGYT
clone_size: few; v_call: TRBV24-1; cdr3_aa: ATSGTGGVDTQY
clone_size: many; v_call: TRBV12-3/TRBV12-4; cdr3_aa: ASCHRPTTDTQY
clone_size: few; v_call: TRBV3-1; cdr3_aa: ASSQGPTGGYEQY
clone_size: -; v_call: TRBV5-1; cdr3_aa: ASSPTAGGLREKLF
clone_size: many; v_call: TRBV9; cdr3_aa: ASSVGGGTSSYEQY
clone_size: many; v_call: TRBV24-1; cdr3_aa: ATSDDTRVQETQY
clone_size: -; v_call: TRBV12-3/TRBV12-4; cdr3_aa: ASSYHRGNTEAF
clone_size: few; v_call: TRBV12-3/TRBV12-4; cdr3_aa: ASSSLLGMNTEAF
clone_size: many; v_call: TRBV6-2/TRBV6-3; cdr3_aa: ASSYLDRGAYNEQF
clone_size: many; v_call: TRBV7-3; cdr3_aa: ASSNSGLSPTEAF
clone_size: many; v_call: TRBV7-2; cdr3_aa: ASSSPFNEKLF
clone_size: few; v_call: TRBV7-2; cdr3_aa: ASSLVGLGNQPQH
clone_size: -; v_call: TRBV6-5; cdr3_aa: ASSKKRDTFSGNTIY
clone_size: few; v_call: TRBV7-9; cdr3_aa: ASSLTGETGELF
clone_size: many; v_call: TRBV24-1; cdr3_aa: ATSDPRPTDTQY
clone_size: -; v_call: TRBV7-2; cdr3_aa: ASTKDGSGETQY
clone_size: few; v_call: TRBV19; cdr3_aa: ASSTDRFNQPQH
clone_size: many; v_call: TRBV12-3/TRBV12-4; cdr3_aa: ASSPGVLPGQPQH
clone_size: -; v_call: TRBV4-2; cdr3_aa: ASSPKRGGPDTQY
clone_size: many; v_call: TRBV12-3/TRBV12-4; cdr3_aa: ASGDPGHRNTGELF